The T cell receptor beta chain described here comes from a study of response to subunit inactivated influenza vaccine. Study-wide findings and caveats: Few additional T cells are recruited per seasonal influenza vaccination, authors suggested.

This clonotype was recorded a few times. Its antigen is not known. V was clipped by 5 bases and J by 4 bases, with 15 bases between them. From germline, CDR1 is LGHNT and CDR2 FRNRAP. This CDR3 is 15 amino acids long. TCRdb processed the RT-PCR reads anew with MiXCR; each CDR3 protein has one entry. The table includes 590,000 or so distinct CDR3 sequences, around 15% detected once. This TCR derives from a man over 45 who received an inactivated influenza vaccine. The sample consisted of PBMCs from blood, taken around 15 days before vaccination. J is TRBJ2-1 and V is TRBV12-5; D tentatively fits TRBD1 or TRBD2 (7 bases each). CDR3 bases: TGTGCTAGTGGTGGGGGGGACAGAGCTTACAATGAGCAGTTCTTC. It translates to CASGGGDRAYNEQFF.